These 27 T cell receptor beta chains came from one sample sequenced in a study of graft-versus-host responses after intestinal transplantation. TCRdb keeps only in-frame clones here, not all; method: immunoSEQ multiplex PCR. The sample has 3,500 to 5,000 clones, roughly 85% seen once; the top ten hold around 4.9%. Intraepithelial and lamina propria lymphocytes were isolated from graft specimens. The specimen comprised ileum tissue, sampled approximately 660 days after intestinal transplant. The receptors originated from a human patient who received an intestinal transplant, so some T cells may come from the graft donor.

This chain joins TRBV6-1 and TRBJ1-5; D not certain. The germline V gene has CDR1 MNHNS and CDR2 SASEGT. The V and J ends lost 0 bases and 0 bases respectively, with 12 bases between them. CDR3 size: 17 residues. In DNA, the CDR3 is TGTGCCAGCAGTGAAGCCACGAGAGAATATAGCAATCAGCCCCAGCATTTT. Protein sequence: CASSEATREYSNQPQHF.

The J gene is TRBJ1-5, the V gene TRBV18, with 8 bases aligning to TRBD1. Trimming removed 8 bases from V and 4 bases from J; junction bases left unmatched: 4. CDR1 and CDR2 (germline): KGHSH, LQKENI. The CDR3 loop spans 13 amino acids. CDR3 in DNA: TGTGCCAGCCGAAGGGACAGGAATCAGCCCCAGCATTTT. It codes for CASRRDRNQPQHF.

This rearrangement joins TRBV7-9 to TRBJ2-7, with 7 bases matching TRBD1. The CDR3 totals 13 residues. Germline CDR1 and CDR2: SEHNR and FQNEAQ (reference sequence). Trimming removed 7 bases from V and 6 bases from J; junction bases left unmatched: 9. Written as DNA, the CDR3 is TGTGCCAGCACCTATCAGGGGGTTACCGAGCAGTACTTC. The encoded protein is CASTYQGVTEQYF.

This clone has just one count. The chain carries TRBV15 and TRBJ2-3; perhaps TRBD1 as D (5 bases). Germline CDR1 LNHNV, CDR2 YYDKDF (reference sequence). The CDR3 has 16 amino acids. The V end was cut by 4 bases, the J end by 3 bases, with 17 bases between. The CDR3 reads CATSTRAVMVTDTQYF. The DNA of the CDR3 is TGTGCCACCAGCACCAGGGCAGTAATGGTTACAGATACGCAGTATTTT. Full variable domain (missing parts from reference TRBV15 and TRBJ2-3): DAMVIQNPRYQVTQFGKPVTLSCSQTLNHNVMYWYQQKSSQAPKLLFHYYDKDFNNEADTPDNFQSRRPNTSFCFLDIRSPGLGDTAMYLCATSTRAVMVTDTQYFGPGTRLTVL.

This clone was picked up one time. V and J are TRBV4-1 and TRBJ2-2; D perhaps matches TRBD1 (5 bases). Trimming shortened V by 1 base and J by 5 bases, and 11 bases separated the two germline ends. The CDR3 is 15 residues long. From germline, CDR1 is MGHRA and CDR2 YSYEKL. The CDR3 spells CASSQGAGITGELFF. The CDR3 bases are TGCGCCAGCAGCCAAGGGGCAGGGATAACCGGGGAGCTGTTTTTT.

The chain joins TRBV7-7 to TRBJ2-2, with D unresolved. CDR1 SSHAT and CDR2 FNYEAQ come from the germline V gene (reference sequence). The V and J ends lost 8 bases and 5 bases respectively, with 9 bases between them. This CDR3 is built from 12 residues. This chain's CDR3 is CASCPETGELFF. The CDR3 bases are TGTGCCAGCTGCCCAGAAACCGGGGAGCTGTTTTTT.

In nucleotides, the CDR3 is TGTGCCAGCACCCTCTACGAGCAGTACTTC. Encoded protein: CASTLYEQYF. This sequence joins TRBV6-8 and TRBJ2-7; D remains ambiguous. In germline, CDR1 is MNHGY, CDR2 SAAAGT. Trimming removed 7 bases at V and 3 bases at J, with 4 bases between. The CDR3 is 10 residues long.

This chain joins TRBV6-5 and TRBJ2-2; 8 bases match TRBD2. This CDR3 has 16 amino acids. J lost 7 bases, V lost 4 bases, and 11 bases had no gene match. Germline V gene data show CDR1 as MNHEY and CDR2 as SVGAGI. DNA for the CDR3: TGTGCCAGCAGTTTCCCGGGAGGGGCGGGGAACGGGGAGCTGTTTTTT. Amino acid sequence: CASSFPGGAGNGELFF.

The chain links TRBV7-9 to TRBJ2-5, with TRBD1 matching 8 bases. Near its end, the DNA agrees better with TRBJ2-7, so the J call may be wrong. This CDR3 has 14 residues. CDR1 is SEHNR, CDR2 FQNEAQ, per germline (reference sequence). This CDR3 is CASSPGQGLREQYF. The CDR3, as DNA: TGTGCCAGCAGCCCAGGACAGGGCCTACGCGAGCAGTACTTC.

This chain joins TRBV2 and TRBJ1-6; TRBD1 might be the D (5 bases). The CDR3 is made up of 15 amino acids. With 4 bases removed from V and 6 bases from J, the gap between germline ends came to 13 bases. Germline V CDR1 and CDR2: SNHLY, FYNNEI. CDR3 protein: CASSGEGLLNSPLHF. In DNA, the CDR3 is TGTGCCAGCAGTGGGGAGGGACTACTTAATTCACCCCTCCACTTT.

This clone was detected a few times. The rearrangement uses TRBV19 and TRBJ2-3; D could derive from TRBD1 or TRBD2 (6 bases each). Trimming took 5 bases from V and 2 from J, leaving 17 bases between them. This CDR3 has 16 amino acids. Germline assignment: CDR1 LNHDA and CDR2 SQIVND (reference sequence). CDR3 residues: CASSSGRRGLTDTQYF. The CDR3 DNA reads as TGTGCCAGTAGTTCCGGCCGTCGGGGGCTCACAGATACGCAGTATTTT. Filled out from reference TRBV19 and TRBJ2-3, the complete variable domain reads DGGITQSPKYLFRKEGQNVTLSCEQNLNHDAMYWYRQDPGQGLRLIYYSQIVNDFQKGDIAEGYSVSREKKESFPLTVTSAQKNPTAFYLCASSSGRRGLTDTQYFGPGTRLTVL.

CDR3 in amino acids: CASSFGRSISRETQYF. CDR3 DNA sequence: TGCGCCAGCAGCTTTGGCAGGAGCATTAGCAGGGAGACCCAGTACTTC. The chain joins TRBV5-1 to TRBJ2-5, with D uncertain. The CDR3 extends over 16 amino acids. Trimming cost V 2 bases and J 5 bases, with 19 bases left between them. Germline CDR1 and CDR2: SGHRS and YFSETQ.

CDR3: CASSLTGRGGRQETQYF. Written as DNA, the CDR3 is TGTGCCAGCAGCTTAACGGGCCGGGGGGGCCGGCAAGAGACCCAGTACTTC. The V and J genes are TRBV7-3 and TRBJ2-5; TRBD2 matches at 8 bases. CDR1 SGHTA and CDR2 FQGTGA come from the germline V gene. CDR3 size: 17 residues. Trimming cost V 0 bases and J 2 bases; bases outside gene matches: 8.

This clone turned up a few times. The chain recombines TRBV7-9 with TRBJ2-7, with D hard to call. Looked up from germline, CDR1 is SEHNR and CDR2 is FQNEAQ (reference sequence). This CDR3 has 13 residues. V was trimmed by 4 bases and J by 0 bases, leaving 7 bases between them. CDR3 coding DNA: TGTGCCAGCAGCTCGCAGGCCTCCTACGAGCAGTACTTC. Translation: CASSSQASYEQYF.

The chain employs TRBV7-5 and TRBJ1-5. TRBV7-5 is flagged as a pseudogene. The CDR3 sequence is 15 residues long. CDR3 protein: CASSSTTSDNQPQHF. CDR3 nucleotide sequence: TGTGCCAGCAGCTCGACGACGAGTGACAATCAGCCCCAGCATTTT.

The chain joins TRBV6-1 to TRBJ1-1; D is perhaps TRBD1 (5 bases). This CDR3 region has 12 residues. Germline CDR1 is MNHNS and CDR2 is SASEGT. Trimming pared 9 bases from V and 7 bases from J, leaving 15 bases between. Here the CDR3 reads CASLKRGFEAFF. The CDR3 bases are TGTGCCAGTCTTAAAAGGGGCTTTGAAGCTTTCTTT.

This chain joins TRBV9 and TRBJ1-2, with D uncertain. V lost 4 bases and J 5 bases, leaving 9 bases between the germline ends. Germline CDR1 and CDR2: SGDLS and YYNGEE. The length of the CDR3 is 12 residues. The CDR3 reads CASSSKGYGYTF. CDR3 nucleotide sequence: TGTGCCAGCAGCTCTAAAGGGTATGGCTACACCTTC. The whole variable domain, filled in from reference TRBV9 and TRBJ1-2, reads DSGVTQTPKHLITATGQRVTLRCSPRSGDLSVYWYQQSLDQGLQFLIQYYNGEERAKGNILERFSAQQFPDLHSELNLSSLELGDSALYFCASSSKGYGYTFGSGTRLTVV.

The chain is built from TRBV10-3 and TRBJ1-1, with TRBD1 as a possible D gene (5 bases). The germline CDR1 and CDR2 sequences are ENHRY and SYGVKD. The CDR3 has 12 residues. Trimming shortened V by 8 bases and J by 5 bases, and 12 bases separated the two germline ends. For the CDR3, the DNA is TGTGCCATCGGGCCCGGGGGGACTGAAGCTTTCTTT. Protein: CAIGPGGTEAFF.

This chain joins TRBV18 and TRBJ2-5, with 7 bases identical to TRBD2. The last part of the DNA fits TRBJ2-7 better; the J call may be wrong. The CDR3 has 15 amino acids. The germline CDR1 and CDR2 sequences are KGHSH and LQKENI. The CDR3 nucleotides read TGTGCCAGCTCCCTAGGCGGCGGGGGTGAATTCGAGCAGTACTTC. This codes for CASSLGGGGEFEQYF.

The chain combines TRBV2 with TRBJ2-2; perhaps TRBD1 as D (6 bases). Trimming took 6 bases from V and 5 from J, leaving 13 bases between them. The CDR3 loop spans 14 amino acids. The V gene's germline CDR1 is SNHLY and CDR2 FYNNEI. The CDR3 DNA sequence: TGTGCCAGCAGGGGTGACAGGAGTACCGGGGAGCTGTTTTTT. It specifies CASRGDRSTGELFF.

This chain joins TRBV27 and TRBJ1-6, with 10 positions matching TRBD1. Per germline, CDR1 MNHEY and CDR2 SMNVEV (reference sequence). The trim removed 3 bases at V and 4 bases at J, leaving 9 bases unmatched. The CDR3 is made up of 18 amino acids. CDR3 DNA: TGTGCCAGCAGTTTTGGGACAGGGGCGATCGGGTATAATTCACCCCTCCACTTT. It encodes CASSFGTGAIGYNSPLHF.

The chain is built from TRBV4-1 and TRBJ2-7; 7 nucleotides match TRBD1. This CDR3 has 15 amino acids. V was pared by 0 bases and J by 3 bases, with 5 bases of the junction left unmatched. Looked up from germline, CDR1 is MGHRA and CDR2 is YSYEKL. The CDR3 loop is CASSQEHRGYYEQYF. The CDR3 DNA reads as TGCGCCAGCAGCCAAGAACACAGGGGATACTACGAGCAGTACTTC.

The chain recombines TRBV4-1 with TRBJ2-2; TRBD2 matches at 7 bases. V trimming: 2 bases; J trimming: 7 bases; junction bases outside the gene matches: 10. There are 16 residues in the CDR3. The germline gives CDR1 MGHRA, CDR2 YSYEKL. CDR3 residues: CASSQSSGDIIGELFF. The CDR3 region has the DNA TGCGCCAGCAGCCAATCTAGCGGAGATATTATCGGGGAGCTGTTTTTT.

This CDR3 reads CASSLRTEYNEQFF. In DNA, the CDR3 is TGTGCCAGCAGCCTAAGGACGGAATACAATGAGCAGTTCTTC. The genes are TRBV7-9 and TRBJ2-1, with unresolved D. V dropped 5 bases and J dropped 4 bases, with 12 bases sitting between them. This CDR3 is built from 14 residues. The V gene's germline CDR1 is SEHNR and CDR2 FQNEAQ (reference sequence).

The chain joins TRBV4-1 to TRBJ1-1; the D gene is possibly TRBD1 (6 bases). Trimming pared 2 bases from V and 6 bases from J, leaving 19 bases between. The germline V gene has CDR1 MGHRA and CDR2 YSYEKL. The CDR3 is 16 residues long. CDR3 sequence: CASSQQGRIEGSEAFF. CDR3 DNA sequence: TGCGCCAGCAGCCAACAGGGGCGAATTGAGGGGTCTGAAGCTTTCTTT.

This clone was observed once. The chain combines TRBV6-5 with TRBJ1-3, with no clear D. Trimming took 2 bases from V and 7 from J, leaving 12 bases between them. Germline values: CDR1 MNHEY, CDR2 SVGAGI. The CDR3 is 14 amino acids. DNA of the CDR3: TGTGCCAGCAGTTACGTTCAGTCCGGGAACACCATATATTTT. It is translated as CASSYVQSGNTIYF.

This clone was observed a handful of times. V and J are TRBV14 and TRBJ1-2; D is undetermined. The CDR3 consists of 11 residues. Germline V gives CDR1 SGHDN, CDR2 FVKESK. V was cut by 3 bases and J by 7 bases, with 6 bases left in between. CDR3 nucleotide sequence: TGTGCCAGCAGCCACGGGAGTGGCTACACCTTC. Translated, it gives CASSHGSGYTF.